Listed here are 4 T cell receptor beta chains from one sample, sequenced in a study of tumor and adjacent non-tumor tissue in lung cancer. A modified ARM-PCR protocol with three rounds of nested PCR amplified TCRbeta. A single record per CDR3 protein comes from TCRdb applying MiXCR to the multiplex PCR reads. The data contain about 200,000 distinct CDR3 sequences, about two thirds of them singletons. The template was RNA from unsorted bulk tissue. Sequencing input: lung tumor tissue. The receptors originated from a man aged 55 to 69 with non-small cell lung cancer.

As concerns this clonotype: This may come from a read error, since a much larger clone is one base off. The V gene is TRBV5-4, the J gene TRBJ1-1; tentatively, D is TRBD1 (6 bases). The CDR3 loop spans 15 amino acids. Germline CDR1 reads SGHNT; CDR2 reads YYREEE (reference sequence). The V gene lost 0 bases and the J gene lost 0 bases, with 9 bases spanning the gap. For the CDR3, the DNA is TGTGCCAGCAGCTTGGGGGGACATGTGAACACTGAAGCTTTCTTT. Its protein is CASSLGGHVNTEAFF.

This clonotype has a count of ten or more. V gene TRBV29-1 combines with J gene TRBJ2-7, with D hard to call. The CDR3 is 13 amino acids. The germline V gene has CDR1 SQVTM and CDR2 ANQGSEA. Trimming shortened V by 6 bases and J by 5 bases, and 17 bases separated the two germline ends. The CDR3 loop is CSVVQNLKDEQYF. CDR3 in DNA: TGCAGCGTAGTACAGAATTTAAAAGACGAGCAGTACTTC.

This clonotype was recorded at least ten times. This rearrangement joins TRBV6-2 or TRBV6-3 to TRBJ2-4, with D possibly matching TRBD2 (5 bases). V was trimmed by 5 bases and J by 7 bases, leaving 15 bases between them. This CDR3 is built from 14 residues. The germline gives CDR1 MNHEY, CDR2 SVGEGT. The CDR3 protein is CASSVGVSTNIQYF. DNA for the CDR3: TGTGCCAGCAGTGTCGGGGTGTCAACCAACATTCAGTACTTC.

In its sample, this clonotype was seen many times. This chain uses TRBV12-3 or TRBV12-4 with TRBJ1-1, with D uncertain. V dropped 8 bases and J dropped 1 base, with 17 bases sitting between them. The length of the CDR3 is 15 residues. CDR3 nucleotide sequence: TGTGCCAGCGGGCCTTACGGACTGCCGAACACTGAAGCTTTCTTT. It is translated as CASGPYGLPNTEAFF.